This is a list of T cell receptor beta chains from one sample in a study of cytomegalovirus exposure and HLA in healthy donors. Profiled with immunoSEQ multiplex PCR; TCRdb holds only in-frame clones, not every one. Its clone listing holds 55,000 to 75,000 clones. Input material: PBMCs. The receptors stem from a male donor in good health and CMV-seronegative. The CDR3 runs from the conserved cysteine through the conserved F or W. The D gene is left open where the match is weak. Size is stated for part of the rows, as once, few or many counts, or as a class when the clone is expanded.

d_gene	abundance	v_gene	len	j_gene	CDR3nt	CDR3aa
-	-	TRBV23-1	12	TRBJ1-1	TGCGCCAGCATCTCCCAGGGAACTGAAGCTTTCTTT	CASISQGTEAFF
TRBD1	-	TRBV27	13	TRBJ2-3	TGTGCCAGCACGGACAGGACCGATTACACGCAGTATTTT	CASTDRTDYTQYF
-	-	TRBV2	13	TRBJ2-3	TGTGCCAGTCCGGGACTTTCCACAGATAAGCAGTATTTT	CASPGLSTDKQYF
-	-	TRBV21-1	14	TRBJ2-7	TGTGCCATGGCCCCTTACCGATCACCCCACGAGCAGTACTTC	CAMAPYRSPHEQYF
-	-	TRBV14	11	TRBJ2-5	TGTGCCAGAAGCCCGCGGGAGACCCAGTACTTC	CARSPRETQYF
TRBD1	-	TRBV4-2	14	TRBJ2-1	TGTGCCAGCAGCCCCGGGACAGGGTATGGTGAGCAGTTCTTC	CASSPGTGYGEQFF
-	-	TRBV5-6	12	TRBJ2-7	TGTGCCAGCAGCTTGGTAGCCTACGAGCAGTACTTC	CASSLVAYEQYF
TRBD2	-	TRBV4-1	18	TRBJ2-7	TGCGCCAGCAGCCAGGGACTAGCGGGAGTAGGACCCTCCTACGAGCAGTACTTC	CASSQGLAGVGPSYEQYF
-	-	TRBV5-5	13	TRBJ2-7	TGTGCCAGCAGCTTGGCAGGAGCGGACGAGCAGTACTTC	CASSLAGADEQYF
TRBD1	-	TRBV5-6	13	TRBJ1-2	TGTGCCAGCAGCTCTTGGGCGGGACAGCGGGACACCTTC	CASSSWAGQRDTF
TRBD2	-	TRBV5-5	16	TRBJ2-6	TGTGCCAGCAGCCCGGGGGGGGCCTCTGGGGCCAACGTCCTGACTTTC	CASSPGGASGANVLTF
TRBD2	-	TRBV15	14	TRBJ2-1	TGTGCCACCAGCAGGACTAGCGGGTACAATGAGCAGTTCTTC	CATSRTSGYNEQFF
-	-	TRBV27	15	TRBJ2-2	TGTGCCAGCAGTTTATACATTGGGAACACCGGGGAGCTGTTTTTT	CASSLYIGNTGELFF
TRBD1	-	TRBV5-1	18	TRBJ1-5	TGCGCCAGCAGCTGGGGCCCCCAGACAGGGGTGAGCAATCAGCCCCAGCATTTT	CASSWGPQTGVSNQPQHF
-	-	TRBV7-3	13	TRBJ2-7	TGTGCCAGCAGCCCCATGGGGGGCTACGAGCAGTACTTC	CASSPMGGYEQYF
-	-	TRBV4-1	13	TRBJ1-5	TGCGCCAGCAGCCAACAGGGAAATCAGCCCCAGCATTTT	CASSQQGNQPQHF
TRBD1	-	TRBV5-1	13	TRBJ1-1	TGCGCCAGCAGTCCGGGACAGGGGGGGCGCGCTTTCTTT	CASSPGQGGRAFF
-	-	TRBV5-4	15	TRBJ2-1	TGTGCCAGCAGCTTCGACAGCCGCTCCGACAATGAGCAGTTCTTC	CASSFDSRSDNEQFF
-	medium-sized	TRBV5-5	14	TRBJ1-6	TGTGCCAGCAGCTCCGGGACTTCGGATTCACCCCTCCACTTT	CASSSGTSDSPLHF
TRBD1	-	TRBV16	15	TRBJ1-6	TGTGCCAGCAGCCAACTTACAGGGGGCCATTCACCCCTCCACTTT	CASSQLTGGHSPLHF
TRBD1	-	TRBV5-5	14	TRBJ2-7	TGTGCCAGCAGTCGGGGACAGGGTATCTACGAGCAGTACTTC	CASSRGQGIYEQYF
TRBD2	-	TRBV7-9	12	TRBJ2-7	TGTGCCAGCAGCGGGAGGGCCTACGAGCAGTACTTC	CASSGRAYEQYF